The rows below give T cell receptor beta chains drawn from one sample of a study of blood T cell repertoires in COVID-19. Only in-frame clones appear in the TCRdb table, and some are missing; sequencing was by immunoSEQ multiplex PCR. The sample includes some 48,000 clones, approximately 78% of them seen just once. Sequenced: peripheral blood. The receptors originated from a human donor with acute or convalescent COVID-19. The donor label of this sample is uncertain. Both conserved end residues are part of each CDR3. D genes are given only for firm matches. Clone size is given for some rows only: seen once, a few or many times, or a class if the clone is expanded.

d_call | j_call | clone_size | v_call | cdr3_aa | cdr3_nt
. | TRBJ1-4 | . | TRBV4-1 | CASSQVRGEKLFF | TGCGCCAGCAGCCAAGTGCGGGGTGAAAAACTGTTTTTT
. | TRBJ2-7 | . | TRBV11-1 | CASSSPGYEQYF | TGTGCCAGCAGCTCCCCGGGGTACGAGCAGTACTTC
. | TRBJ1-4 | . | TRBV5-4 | CASSSGSTNEKLFF | TGTGCCAGCAGTTCAGGGTCAACTAATGAAAAACTGTTTTTT
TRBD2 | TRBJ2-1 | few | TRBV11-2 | CASSFTLAGTYNEQFF | TGTGCCAGCAGCTTCACACTAGCGGGCACCTACAATGAGCAGTTCTTC
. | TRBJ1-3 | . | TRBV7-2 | CASSIMGTGVSGNTIYF | TGTGCCAGCAGCATCATGGGTACGGGGGTATCTGGAAACACCATATATTTT
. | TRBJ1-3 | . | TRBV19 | CASIPGTLGNTIYF | TGTGCCAGTATCCCCGGGACACTTGGAAACACCATATATTTT
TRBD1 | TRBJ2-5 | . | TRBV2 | CASSRDRGWETQYF | TGTGCCAGCAGTAGGGACAGGGGATGGGAGACCCAGTACTTC
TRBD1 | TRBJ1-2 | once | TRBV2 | CASSNTLTGIYGYTF | TGTGCCAGCAGCAATACGCTGACAGGGATCTATGGCTACACCTTC
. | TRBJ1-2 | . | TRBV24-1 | CATSDSRSANYGYTF | TGTGCCACCAGTGATTCCAGGTCGGCTAACTATGGCTACACCTTC
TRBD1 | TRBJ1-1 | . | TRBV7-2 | CASSFRGPHQNTEAFF | TGTGCCAGCAGCTTCAGGGGGCCGCACCAAAACACTGAAGCTTTCTTT
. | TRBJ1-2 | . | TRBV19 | CASSIESGTPNYGYTF | TGTGCCAGTAGTATAGAATCAGGGACTCCTAACTATGGCTACACCTTC
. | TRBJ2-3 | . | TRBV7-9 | CASSQFPHSTDTQYF | TGTGCCAGCAGCCAATTCCCCCATAGCACAGATACGCAGTATTTT
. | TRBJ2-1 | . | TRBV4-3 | CASSQDLSSSEQFF | TGCGCCAGCAGCCAAGATCTATCAAGTAGTGAGCAGTTCTTC
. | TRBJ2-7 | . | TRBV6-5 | CASENRATGAYEQYF | TGTGCCAGTGAGAACAGGGCGACCGGCGCCTACGAGCAGTACTTC
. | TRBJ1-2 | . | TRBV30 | CAWRERQDNYGYTF | TGTGCCTGGAGGGAGCGACAGGATAACTATGGCTACACCTTC
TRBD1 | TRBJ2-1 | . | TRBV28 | CASSLKQGATEQFF | TGTGCCAGCAGTTTAAAACAGGGGGCTACTGAGCAGTTCTTC
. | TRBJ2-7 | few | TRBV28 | CASRSGTVSSYEQYF | TGTGCCAGCAGATCCGGGACTGTAAGCTCCTACGAGCAGTACTTC
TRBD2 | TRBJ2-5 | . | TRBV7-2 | CASTPTSPIIKETQYF | TGTGCCAGCACCCCGACTAGCCCCATAATCAAAGAGACCCAGTACTTC